Below, 2 T cell receptor beta chains from the same sample are listed, as sequenced in a study of blood T cell repertoires in COVID-19. Libraries were prepared by immunoSEQ multiplex PCR; TCRdb keeps only in-frame clonotypes and omits some of them. The data hold under 75,000 clones, with 88% observed a single time. The sequencing input was peripheral blood. The receptors derive from a woman of 80 years or more with active COVID-19.

The chain has TRBV5-4 and TRBJ2-5; 7 nucleotides align to TRBD1. CDR1 is SGHNT and CDR2 is YYREEE in the germline V gene (reference sequence). This CDR3 is 17 amino acids long. V gave up 4 bases and J gave up 5 bases; unmatched junction bases: 17. CDR3 amino acids: CASSDPRDRSVQETQYF. The CDR3 bases are TGTGCCAGCAGCGACCCCCGGGACAGATCTGTTCAGGAGACCCAGTACTTC.

The chain combines TRBV5-1 with TRBJ1-5; D is unclear. CDR1 and CDR2 (germline): SGHRS, YFSETQ. With 0 bases removed from V and 3 bases from J, the gap between germline ends came to 10 bases. CDR3 length: 15 amino acids. The CDR3 protein is CASSLGTENNQPQHF. The CDR3 DNA follows: TGCGCCAGCAGCTTGGGCACAGAGAACAATCAGCCCCAGCATTTT.